Sequencing of this T cell receptor beta chain was carried out in a study of cytomegalovirus exposure and HLA in healthy donors. The study ran its PCR with 60 Vbeta and 13 Jbeta primers. Profiling relied on immunoSEQ multiplex PCR, and the TCRdb table lists in-frame clones only, not all of them. This repertoire shows 150,000 to 200,000 clones, 82% found once; its top ten account for less than 2%. V lost 4 bases to trimming and J lost 0 bases, with 12 bases between them. CDR3 size: 15 residues. Germline loops: CDR1 SGHVS, CDR2 FNYEAQ. Nominal health characterized the donors when sampled, though unrecorded immune exposures were likely.

The J gene is TRBJ1-1, the V gene TRBV7-6; D might be TRBD1 (5 bases). The TCR originated in a man aged 35 to 55 in good health and CMV-seronegative. Sequenced sample: PBMCs. The CDR3 loop reads CASSSTVTMNTEAFF. The CDR3 nucleotides read TGTGCCAGCAGCTCGACAGTAACCATGAACACTGAAGCTTTCTTT.